This T cell receptor beta chain was retrieved from a study of cytomegalovirus exposure and HLA in healthy donors. General observations from the study: By a later analysis, the bulk of CMV-associated TCR beta chains appeared HLA-restricted. The study dropped some indistinguishable V segments, TRBV6-2 and TRBV6-3 among them. What a later analysis reportedly showed was that an Asian-associated ancestry cluster had fewer N-insertions than the roughly 720-donor mean.

Primers included in the PCR were 60 Vbeta and 13 Jbeta primers. Sequencing was performed with immunoSEQ multiplex PCR; in TCRdb, only in-frame clones are kept and a portion is missing. The repertoire holds tens of thousands of clones, with 86% as singletons. Healthy bone marrow donors made up the donor group. Concerning this clone itself: Antigen unknown.

Germline assignment: CDR1 SGHRS and CDR2 YFSETQ. This CDR3 is built from 16 residues. Trimming cost V 4 bases and J 0 bases; bases outside gene matches: 5. The V and J genes are TRBV5-1 and TRBJ2-2; TRBD2 aligns across 8 bases. The TCR sequence derives from a man aged 25 to 45 in good health and CMV-seropositive. Sequenced sample: PBMCs. The CDR3 DNA follows: TGCGCCAGCAGCCGGGGGGGAGGCGCGAACACCGGGGAGCTGTTTTTT. Translation: CASSRGGGANTGELFF.